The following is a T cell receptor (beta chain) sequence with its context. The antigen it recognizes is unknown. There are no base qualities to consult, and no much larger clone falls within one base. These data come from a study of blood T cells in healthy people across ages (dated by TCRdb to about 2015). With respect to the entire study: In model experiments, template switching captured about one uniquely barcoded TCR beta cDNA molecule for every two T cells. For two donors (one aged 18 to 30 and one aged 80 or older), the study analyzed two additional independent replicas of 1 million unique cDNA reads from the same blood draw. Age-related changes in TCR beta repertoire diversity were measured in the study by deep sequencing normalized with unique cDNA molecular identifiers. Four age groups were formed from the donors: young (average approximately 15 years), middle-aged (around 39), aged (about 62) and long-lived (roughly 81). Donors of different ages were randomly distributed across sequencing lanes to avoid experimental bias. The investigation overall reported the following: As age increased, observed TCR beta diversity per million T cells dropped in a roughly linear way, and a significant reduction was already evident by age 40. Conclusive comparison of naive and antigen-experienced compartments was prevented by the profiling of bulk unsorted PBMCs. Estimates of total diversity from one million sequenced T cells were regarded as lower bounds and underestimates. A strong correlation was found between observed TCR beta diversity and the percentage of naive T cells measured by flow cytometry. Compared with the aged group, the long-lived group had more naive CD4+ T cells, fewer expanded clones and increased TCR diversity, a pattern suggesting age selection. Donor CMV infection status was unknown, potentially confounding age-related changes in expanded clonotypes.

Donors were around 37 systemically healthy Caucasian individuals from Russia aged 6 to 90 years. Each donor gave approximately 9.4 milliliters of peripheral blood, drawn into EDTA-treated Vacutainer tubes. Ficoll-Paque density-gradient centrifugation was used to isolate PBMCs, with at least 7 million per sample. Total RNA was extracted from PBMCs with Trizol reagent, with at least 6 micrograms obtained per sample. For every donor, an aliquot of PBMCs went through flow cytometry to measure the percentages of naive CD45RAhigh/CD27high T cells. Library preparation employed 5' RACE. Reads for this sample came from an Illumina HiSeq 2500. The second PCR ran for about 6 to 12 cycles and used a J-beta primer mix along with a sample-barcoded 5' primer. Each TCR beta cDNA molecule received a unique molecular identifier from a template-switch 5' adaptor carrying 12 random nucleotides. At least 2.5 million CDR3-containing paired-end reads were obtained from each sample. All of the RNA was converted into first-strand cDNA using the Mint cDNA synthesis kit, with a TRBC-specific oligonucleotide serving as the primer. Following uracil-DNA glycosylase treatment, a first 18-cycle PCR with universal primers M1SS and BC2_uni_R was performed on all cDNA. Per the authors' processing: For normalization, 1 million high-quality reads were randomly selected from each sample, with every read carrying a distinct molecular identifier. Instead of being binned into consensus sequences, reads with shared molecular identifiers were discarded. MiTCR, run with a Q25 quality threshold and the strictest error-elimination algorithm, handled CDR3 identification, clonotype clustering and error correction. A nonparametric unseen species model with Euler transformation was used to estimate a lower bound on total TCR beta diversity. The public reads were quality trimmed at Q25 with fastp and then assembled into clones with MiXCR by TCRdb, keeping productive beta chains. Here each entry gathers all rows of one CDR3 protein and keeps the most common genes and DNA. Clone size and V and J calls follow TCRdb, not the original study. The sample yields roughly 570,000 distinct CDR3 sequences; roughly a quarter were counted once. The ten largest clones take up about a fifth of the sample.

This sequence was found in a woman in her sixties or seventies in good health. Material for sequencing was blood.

CDR3 sequence: CASGPPGSTEAFF. The sequence in DNA is TGTGCTAGTGGTCCCCCTGGGAGCACTGAAGCTTTCTTT. The chain employs TRBV12-5 and TRBJ1-1; a confident D gene designation cannot be given. CDR1 and CDR2 are read off the germline V gene as LGHNT and FRNRAP. V was cut back by 5 bases and J by 4 bases, leaving a gap of 11 bases between them. Its CDR3 holds 13 amino acids, cysteine through phenylalanine. Of all the DNA, just the CDR3 is kept, 39 bases in frame from base 1. The entire variable domain, with the stretches around the CDR3 drawn from the reference TRBV12-5 and TRBJ1-1 proteins, is DARVTQTPRHKVTEMGQEVTMRCQPILGHNTVFWYRQTMMQGLELLAYFRNRAPLDDSGMPKDRFSAEMPDATLATLKIQPSEPRDSAVYFCASGPPGSTEAFFGQGTRLTVV.